The entry that follows covers one TCR beta chain sequence. The antigen is not known. This specimen includes other DNA sequences encoding the same CDR3. This entry comes from a study of OX40 agonist ivuxolimab in advanced cancers. Study as a whole: Intravenous ivuxolimab was administered to patients every 2 weeks at 0.01 to 10 mg/kg. A mean age of about 56 years, range about 20 to 85, was recorded, and approximately 85% were male. Earlier anti-PD-1, anti-PD-L1 or anti-CTLA-4 therapy was permitted; 30% to 50% had received some. Study-level results: CD4+ T cells averaged fewer expanded clones than CD8+ T cells.

Here immunoSEQ multiplex PCR was the method, and the copy in TCRdb shows in-frame clones only, minus some. The sample consists of roughly 75,000 clones, roughly nine tenths of them appearing once. Germline V CDR1 and CDR2: SGHRS, YFSETQ. The CDR3 is 15 amino acids. V shed 0 bases and J shed 1 base, with 10 bases lying between them. The source material was CD4+ or CD8+ T cells sorted from blood, sampled in a trial of the OX40 agonist ivuxolimab. The TCR sequence derives from an adult with an advanced solid tumor such as melanoma, head and neck, liver or kidney cancer. This chain connects TRBV5-1 to TRBJ1-1; a possible D gene is TRBD1 (6 bases). DNA of the CDR3: TGCGCCAGCAGCTTGGTTGGCAGGGGGAACACTGAAGCTTTCTTT. This translates into CASSLVGRGNTEAFF.